These 10 T cell receptor beta chains were all obtained from the same sample, sequenced in a study of T cell responses to AZD1222 COVID-19 vaccine. Profiling relied on immunoSEQ multiplex PCR, and the TCRdb table lists in-frame clones only, not all of them. There are 150,000 or so clones in the sample; 90% to 95% occur only once, and 5.2% lies in the top ten. The sequenced sample was peripheral blood, obtained on day 0 of AZD1222 vaccination. These receptors came from an adult in good health.

The V gene is TRBV27, the J gene TRBJ1-1, with D tentatively TRBD1 (5 bases). The CDR3 length is 15 residues. Germline CDR1 reads MNHEY; CDR2 reads SMNVEV (reference sequence). Trimming cost V 6 bases and J 2 bases, with 16 bases left between them. As DNA, the CDR3 is TGTGCCAGCAGCCGGGGCAGGGAATTTAACACTGAAGCTTTCTTT. Translated: CASSRGREFNTEAFF.

This chain uses TRBV7-2 with TRBJ2-2; the match to TRBD2 covers 12 bases. The CDR3 has 18 amino acids. The germline CDR1 and CDR2 sequences are SGHTA and FQGNSA. V was pared by 5 bases and J by 8 bases, with 15 bases of the junction left unmatched. The CDR3 protein is CASSAKLLAGGRLGELFF. CDR3 nucleotide sequence: TGTGCCAGCAGCGCCAAATTACTAGCGGGGGGTCGGCTTGGGGAGCTGTTTTTT.

This chain links TRBV29-1 with TRBJ2-7; 13 bases align to TRBD2. Germline V gene sequence: CDR1 SQVTM, CDR2 ANQGSEA. The trim removed 3 bases at V and 3 bases at J, leaving 11 bases unmatched. This CDR3 is 17 amino acids long. The CDR3 region has the DNA TGCAGCGTTGAGATAGGGACTAGCGGGAAGCACGTCTACGAGCAGTACTTC. As protein: CSVEIGTSGKHVYEQYF.

This chain joins TRBV27 and TRBJ1-5; 7 bases are shared with TRBD1. Germline V gene data show CDR1 as MNHEY and CDR2 as SMNVEV (reference sequence). The V segment lost 5 bases and the J segment 6 bases; nucleotides outside the gene matches: 7. The CDR3 extends over 14 amino acids. In nucleotides, the CDR3 is TGTGCCAGCAGTCTACGACAGGGTGGTCAGCCCCAGCATTTT. Its protein is CASSLRQGGQPQHF.

The chain carries TRBV10-3 and TRBJ1-1; possible D gene TRBD1, 6 bases. V was pared by 8 bases and J by 1 base, with 17 bases between. The length of the CDR3 is 15 residues. CDR1 is ENHRY and CDR2 is SYGVKD in the germline V gene. Here the CDR3 DNA reads TGTGCCATCTCGGCTTGGGGGCAGCGGAACACTGAAGCTTTCTTT. This gives the protein CAISAWGQRNTEAFF.

The rearrangement uses TRBV9 and TRBJ2-3, with 11 bases fitting TRBD2. Germline V gene data show CDR1 as SGDLS and CDR2 as YYNGEE. The junction had 3 bases not matched to a gene; V was cut back by 2 bases and J by 1 base. The CDR3 totals 16 residues. As DNA, the CDR3 is TGTGCCAGCAGCGTCCTGACTAGCGGGGGCACAGATACGCAGTATTTT. It encodes CASSVLTSGGTDTQYF.

The chain employs TRBV24-1 and TRBJ2-5, with 7 bases fitting TRBD1. Unmatched junction bases numbered 8, after V lost 3 bases and J lost 5 bases. The CDR3 sequence is 15 residues long. Germline CDR1 reads KGHDR; CDR2 reads SFDVKD. The CDR3 is CATSDPGQPGETQYF. DNA for the CDR3: TGTGCCACCAGTGATCCGGGACAGCCTGGGGAGACCCAGTACTTC.

A few counts support this clone. The chain joins TRBV7-9 to TRBJ1-2; 9 bases are shared with TRBD1. The CDR3 has 14 amino acids. V shed 6 bases and J 6 bases; nucleotides not matched to a gene: 8. Germline V lookup: CDR1 SEHNR, CDR2 FQNEAQ (reference sequence). CDR3 sequence (DNA): TGTGCCAGCAGTCCTACAGGGGGCGGTAATGGCTACACCTTC. Encoded protein: CASSPTGGGNGYTF. Full variable domain (rest looked up from reference TRBV7-9 and TRBJ1-2): DTGVSQNPRHKITKRGQNVTFRCDPISEHNRLYWYRQTLGQGPEFLTYFQNEAQLEKSRLLSDRFSAERPKGSFSTLEIQRTEQGDSAMYLCASSPTGGGNGYTFGSGTRLTVV.

The V gene is TRBV27, the J gene TRBJ2-7; TRBD1 or TRBD2 may be the D gene (5 bases each). The CDR3 consists of 16 residues. Between the trimmed V and J ends, which lost 6 bases and 3 bases, there was a span of 21 bases. The germline gives CDR1 MNHEY, CDR2 SMNVEV (reference sequence). The DNA of the CDR3 is TGTGCCAGCAGCTTACGACGGGACCACCTTGACTACGAGCAGTACTTC. Its translation: CASSLRRDHLDYEQYF.

This chain links TRBV6-4 with TRBJ1-1, with no clear D. V lost 6 bases, J lost 7 bases, and 15 bases lay in between. This CDR3 region has 13 residues. CDR1 and CDR2 (germline): MRHNA, SNTAGT. The DNA of the CDR3 is TGTGCCAGCAGATCTAACACATTCGGTGAAGCTTTCTTT. Protein sequence: CASRSNTFGEAFF.